This TCR beta chain was sequenced in a study of T-cell reconstitution after alpha-beta-depleted transplantation in children. The V segment lost 2 bases and the J segment 9 bases; nucleotides outside the gene matches: 9. Germline-derived CDR1 and CDR2 are GTSNPN and SVGIG (reference sequence). This CDR3 contains 14 residues. Unique molecular identifiers were used to barcode this TCRbeta library. TCRdb reprocessed the PCR reads via MiXCR and lists one record per CDR3 protein. Of around 52,000 distinct CDR3 sequences in the sample, less than 6% are singletons; the top ten hold around 30%. V gene TRBV30 combines with J gene TRBJ2-1, with 8 bases lining up with TRBD1. The sequence derives from a female patient aged 2-10 years who had a stem cell transplant for aplastic anemia, so the T cells may come from the graft donor. The source was PBMCs, mostly from graft donor cells, collected 60 days after TCRalphabeta/CD19-depleted stem cell transplant. In DNA, the CDR3 is TGTGCCTGGAGTTTCGGACAGGGAAAAGGTGAGCAGTTCTTC. This translates into CAWSFGQGKGEQFF.